This T cell receptor (beta chain) was sequenced during a study of blood T cell repertoires in COVID-19. Study-level background: In each case, the material was cDNA or gDNA derived from T cells, B-cell-depleted T cells, or PBMCs.

The germline CDR1 and CDR2 sequences are MNHEY and SVGAGI. The CDR3 is 16 residues long. With 2 bases clipped from V and 0 bases from J, the junction kept 4 bases outside the gene matches. The repertoire was sequenced with immunoSEQ multiplex PCR; TCRdb's copy has only in-frame clones and lacks some. The sample carries 55,000 to 80,000 clones, around 86% recorded once. This receptor was obtained from a man aged 65 to 79 with acute or convalescent COVID-19. Input material: peripheral blood. This chain links TRBV6-5 with TRBJ2-4; 7 bases line up with TRBD1. CDR3 bases: TGTGCCAGCAGTTACGACAGGGATTTAGCCAAAAACATTCAGTACTTC. This encodes CASSYDRDLAKNIQYF.